The 23 T cell receptor beta chains reported below all come from one sample, sequenced in a study of Graves' ophthalmopathy and Graves' hyperthyroidism. The TCR beta CDR3 regions underwent amplification from RNA transcripts. An opening RT-PCR round employed HTBI primers and preceded a second-round multiplex PCR. TCRdb fed the multiplex PCR reads into MiXCR, producing one record per CDR3 protein. Among some 350,000 distinct CDR3 sequences, about 18% were seen once, and the ten largest hold around 2.4%. The sequenced sample consisted of peripheral blood. The receptors stem from an adult woman with stable Graves' hyperthyroidism.

This clonotype was seen ten or more times. The chain links TRBV27 to TRBJ1-2; D call uncertain. Germline CDR1 is MNHEY and CDR2 is SMNVEV (reference sequence). This CDR3 is built from 15 residues. The V gene lost 3 bases and the J gene lost 6 bases, with 17 bases spanning the gap. The CDR3 DNA follows: TGTGCCAGCAGTTTTTCCAGAGATACCACCCATGGCTACACCTTC. Residues: CASSFSRDTTHGYTF.

Ten or more counts support this clonotype. The genes are TRBV2 and TRBJ1-1; D remains unclear. This CDR3 spans 14 amino acids. Per the germline V gene, CDR1 is SNHLY and CDR2 is FYNNEI. Trimming took 1 base from V and 4 from J, leaving 10 bases between them. The CDR3 sequence is CASSEVTTGTEAFF. DNA for the CDR3: TGTGCCAGCAGTGAAGTAACGACGGGCACTGAAGCTTTCTTT.

V usage is TRBV4-3 and J usage is TRBJ2-3, with a possible D match to TRBD1 (5 bases). The CDR3 is made up of 14 amino acids. Deletions cut 4 bases from V and 1 base from J, with 9 bases between. Germline V lookup: CDR1 LGHNA, CDR2 YSLEER. CDR3 DNA sequence: TGCGCCAGCAGCCCGACAGTGGGCACAGATACGCAGTATTTT. Translated: CASSPTVGTDTQYF.

This clonotype appeared a few times. A read error may be the cause here, since a much bigger clone is one base away. The chain joins TRBV12-3 or TRBV12-4 to TRBJ2-5; D not resolved. This CDR3 is built from 13 residues. The CDR3 region has the DNA TGTGCCAGCTCCCTTTTCGAGCCAGAGACCAAGTACTTC. Translating it yields CASSLFEPETKYF.

A word on this clonotype: The junction differs from germline at one of its ends, possibly a read error. CDR3 in amino acids: CASSLVWQGIRQPQQF. The CDR3 bases are TGTGCCAGCAGCTTAGTGTGGCAGGGGATACGACAGCCCCAACAGTTT. The J gene is TRBJ1-5, the V gene TRBV7-8; tentatively, D is TRBD1 (6 bases). CDR1 is SGHVS and CDR2 is FQNEAQ in the germline V gene. CDR3 size: 16 residues.

This clonotype was seen at least ten times. The genes are TRBV19 and TRBJ2-2; D perhaps matches TRBD2 (6 bases). Trimming pared 3 bases from V and 6 bases from J, leaving 14 bases between. CDR1 is LNHDA, CDR2 SQIVND, per germline (reference sequence). The CDR3 length is 15 residues. The DNA for the CDR3 is TGTGCCAGTAGTATTCGGAGGGAGCCCCCCGGGGAGCTGTTTTTT. Translating gives CASSIRREPPGELFF.

The chain links TRBV12-3 or TRBV12-4 to TRBJ1-1; D remains ambiguous. Trimming shortened V by 3 bases and J by 1 base, and 9 bases separated the two germline ends. The CDR3 loop spans 14 amino acids. The CDR3 reads CASSLYQPNTEAFF. The CDR3 coding sequence is TGTGCCAGCAGTTTGTATCAGCCGAACACTGAAGCTTTCTTT.

In its sample, this clonotype was seen many times. The J gene is TRBJ2-1, the V gene TRBV12-5; D perhaps matches TRBD2 (6 bases). V was pared by 9 bases and J by 3 bases, with 15 bases between. Germline V gene lookup returns CDR1 LGHNT and CDR2 FRNRAP. The CDR3 is made up of 14 amino acids. Written as DNA, the CDR3 is TGTGCTAGCTTGGGACTTAACAACTACAATGAGCAGTTCTTC. Amino acids: CASLGLNNYNEQFF.

This clonotype was detected ten times or more. This chain connects TRBV4-2 to TRBJ1-1; a weak D match, TRBD1 (5 bases). Trimming pared 2 bases from V and 11 bases from J, leaving 18 bases between. Germline V gene sequence: CDR1 LGHNA, CDR2 YNFKEQ. There are 14 residues in the CDR3. CDR3 loop: CASSQRRDGIEAFF. The CDR3 DNA reads TGTGCCAGCAGCCAACGGAGGGACGGAATAGAGGCTTTCTTT.

This clonotype was detected ten times or more. CDR3 region: CASSRRDRDEQYF. CDR3 nucleotides: TGTGCCAGCAGCCGCCGGGACAGGGACGAGCAGTACTTC. This chain connects TRBV7-2 to TRBJ2-7, with 9 bases fitting TRBD1. The CDR3 loop spans 13 amino acids. Germline V CDR1 and CDR2: SGHTA, FQGNSA. Trimming took 5 bases from V and 5 from J; bases not matched to a gene: 4.

The chain joins TRBV20-1 to TRBJ2-7; 8 bases match TRBD2. Germline-derived CDR1 and CDR2 are DFQATT and SNEGSKA (reference sequence). With 0 bases clipped from V and 0 bases from J, the junction kept 7 bases outside the gene matches. CDR3 length: 16 amino acids. The CDR3 here is CSARDPRGTSSYEQYF. CDR3 nucleotides: TGCAGTGCTAGAGACCCGAGGGGGACTAGCTCCTACGAGCAGTACTTC.

This clonotype was seen repeatedly, ten times or more. The chain links TRBV6-5 to TRBJ2-7, with D possibly TRBD1 on 5 matching bases. The germline V gene has CDR1 MNHEY and CDR2 SVGAGI. CDR3 length: 15 residues. V was trimmed by 2 bases and J by 2 bases, leaving 13 bases between them. This chain's CDR3 is CASSYLQGLAYEQYF. Here the CDR3 DNA reads TGTGCCAGCAGTTACCTCCAGGGTCTGGCCTACGAGCAGTACTTC.

This clonotype was picked up many times. The chain joins TRBV2 to TRBJ2-5; 9 bases agree with TRBD1. Germline loops: CDR1 SNHLY, CDR2 FYNNEI. This CDR3 is 15 amino acids long. V dropped 8 bases and J dropped 4; count of bases not matched to a gene: 11. The CDR3 region is CASGEDRGRIETQYF. As DNA, the CDR3 is TGTGCCAGCGGCGAGGACAGGGGACGGATAGAGACCCAGTACTTC.

Regarding this clonotype: A much larger clone lies one base from this, so it may be a read error. The chain recombines TRBV20-1 with TRBJ1-1, with 9 nucleotides matching TRBD1. This CDR3 has 14 amino acids. Germline CDR1 and CDR2: DFQATT and SNEGSKA (reference sequence). CDR3 in amino acids: CSARTGTGFSESFF. CDR3 nucleotides: TGCAGTGCTAGAACCGGGACAGGGTTTTCTGAATCTTTCTTT.

There are many counts of this clonotype. This chain links TRBV3-1 with TRBJ2-7, with 10 bases aligning to TRBD2. V lost 6 bases, J lost 5 bases, and 7 bases stayed unmatched. This CDR3 contains 14 residues. From germline, CDR1 is LGHDT and CDR2 YNNKEL (reference sequence). This CDR3 is CASRSSGRGDEQYF. CDR3 bases: TGTGCCAGCAGGTCTAGCGGGAGAGGTGACGAGCAGTACTTC.

The gene calls are TRBV20-1 and TRBJ2-3; 11 bases agree with TRBD2. Trimming cost V 3 bases and J 2 bases; bases outside gene matches: 16. The length of the CDR3 is 19 residues. Germline CDR1 DFQATT, CDR2 SNEGSKA (reference sequence). In nucleotides, the CDR3 is TGCAGTGCTAGGTCCTACGAGATGACTAGCGGGATTGACACAGATACGCAGTATTTT. Translation gives CSARSYEMTSGIDTDTQYF.

This clonotype has ten or more counts. The V call is TRBV20-1, the J call TRBJ2-5; tentatively, D is TRBD2 (6 bases). Trimming took off 6 bases at V and 4 bases at J, with 18 bases between the two ends. The CDR3 loop spans 14 amino acids. The V gene's germline CDR1 is DFQATT and CDR2 SNEGSKA (reference sequence). Here the CDR3 reads CSALSPGAGETQYF. The CDR3 region has the DNA TGCAGTGCCCTATCCCCGGGAGCGGGAGAGACCCAGTACTTC.

This clonotype came up many times. This chain connects TRBV6-2 or TRBV6-3 to TRBJ1-1; the D gene is possibly TRBD1 (6 bases). CDR3 size: 16 residues. Germline-derived CDR1 and CDR2 are MNHEY and SVGEGT. Trimming left V 0 bases short and J 4 bases short, with 15 bases between. The CDR3 loop is CASSYSGGFLFTEAFF. CDR3 nucleotides: TGTGCCAGCAGTTACTCTGGGGGCTTCCTTTTCACTGAAGCTTTCTTT.

This clonotype occurred many times. This may come from a read error, since a much larger clone is one base off. The J gene is TRBJ2-5, the V gene TRBV7-2; D is possibly TRBD1 (6 bases). The CDR3 loop spans 14 amino acids. V lost 7 bases, J lost 5 bases, and 17 bases lay in between. Per germline, CDR1 SGHTA and CDR2 FQGNSA. CDR3 sequence: CASTTPRGWETQYF. The DNA for the CDR3 is TGTGCCAGCACCACACCAAGGGGGTGGGAGACCCAGTACTTC.

Many counts were recorded for this clonotype. The rearrangement joins TRBV20-1 to TRBJ2-7; 9 bases match TRBD2. Germline V gene sequence: CDR1 DFQATT, CDR2 SNEGSKA (reference sequence). The ends lost 3 bases at V and 3 bases at J; junction bases unmatched: 6. CDR3 length equals 14 residues. CDR3 amino acids: CSASWPSGNYEQYF. In DNA form, the CDR3 reads TGCAGTGCTAGTTGGCCTAGCGGGAACTACGAGCAGTACTTC.

This clonotype was recorded many times. V usage is TRBV12-3 or TRBV12-4 and J usage is TRBJ1-5; a weak D match, TRBD1 (5 bases). This CDR3 comprises 15 residues. Trimming removed 3 bases at V and 0 bases at J, with 9 bases between. The CDR3 sequence: CASSLGRASNQPQHF. The CDR3 DNA sequence: TGTGCCAGCAGTTTGGGCAGGGCTAGCAATCAGCCCCAGCATTTT.

Of note for this clonotype: A clone one base away is much larger, so this may be a read error. V gene TRBV30 combines with J gene TRBJ2-5; 9 positions agree with TRBD1. CDR1 GTSNPN and CDR2 SVGIG come from the germline V gene (reference sequence). This CDR3 comprises 14 residues. Written as DNA, the CDR3 is TGTGCCTCGGCGGGGGACAGGGAAGGAGAGACCAAGTACTTC. Translation gives CASAGDREGETKYF. Variable domain in full (rest from reference TRBV30 and TRBJ2-5): SQTIHQWPATLVQPVGSPLSLECTVEGTSNPNLYWYRQAAGRGLQLLFYSVGIGQISSEVPQNLSASRPQDRQFILSSKKLLLSDSGFYLCASAGDREGETKYFGPGTRLLVL.

This clonotype appeared many times. The chain joins TRBV19 to TRBJ2-7; 9 bases line up with TRBD1. V shed 9 bases, J shed 12 bases, and the junction held 9 bases outside the gene matches. The germline gives CDR1 LNHDA, CDR2 SQIVND (reference sequence). The CDR3 has 11 amino acids. CDR3 DNA sequence: TGTGCCAGCGGACCGGGACAGGGACTGTACTTC. This encodes CASGPGQGLYF.